This TCR beta chain comes out of a study of metastatic and nonmetastatic thyroid tumors. Prior to thyroid surgery, none of the patients had received any treatment. Looked up from germline, CDR1 is KGHDR and CDR2 is SFDVKD. V was shortened by 3 bases and J by 3 bases, with 14 bases between the two germline ends. The CDR3 extends over 15 amino acids. TCRdb re-called the PCR reads via MiXCR. This repertoire shows about 62,000 clones, roughly 4% found once; its top ten account for under 25%. This clone was recorded a few times. Source material: blood. The sequence came from a female donor with papillary thyroid cancer or a benign thyroid nodule (not recorded which). Some clones in this sample may be carry-over from other donors' samples. This sequence joins TRBV24-1 and TRBJ2-7; D may be TRBD1 (5 bases). In DNA form, the CDR3 reads TGTGCCACCAGTGATCGAGACAGTGGTATCTACGAGCAGTACTTC. Translating it yields CATSDRDSGIYEQYF.